This T cell receptor beta chain was captured in a study of blood T cell repertoires in COVID-19 (dated by TCRdb to 2018 to 2021). Looking at the study overall: Collaborator samples came from the United States, Italy and Spain and covered acute and convalescent phases of COVID-19. The sample metadata nearly always contained a de-identified subject ID, COVID-19 status, age in years and sex. Where available, HLA class I and class II types were obtained from metadata supplied by the sample provider rather than from assay-based typing. The prospective study material was composed of cDNA or gDNA derived from T cells, B-cell-depleted T cells, or PBMCs. The dataset comprised deeply sampled blood TCRbeta repertoires from subjects exposed to, actively infected with, or recovered from COVID-19. The repertoires were released in a freely available public database meant as a resource for research on the immune response to SARS-CoV-2. Samples came from the ongoing ImmuneRACE study (first 160 participants) plus 1,254 subjects from 6 global collaborators. The investigation overall reported the following: The amount of clinical and demographic metadata varied by source and participant and was provided uncurated.

Enrolling through a virtual design, the prospective study's participants ranged in age from roughly 18 to 95 years and lived across 24 United States geographic areas. Cohort assignment in the prospective study relied on participant-reported clinical history from a screening survey and a study questionnaire. For ImmuneRACE Cohort 3, a participant was defined as recovered based on two consecutive negative NP/OP PCR tests, clearance by a healthcare professional, or resolution of symptoms. Each participant in the prospective study had whole blood, serum and a nasopharyngeal or oropharyngeal swab collected by mobile phlebotomists. Additional blood draws and questionnaires over an approximately 2-month period could optionally be provided by prospective study participants. Before DNA extraction, blood samples from the prospective study were shipped at room temperature or frozen. TCRbeta CDR3 regions were amplified from genomic DNA using the immunoSEQ Assay, a bias-controlled multiplex PCR. The original pipeline was this. The number of nucleated cells in each sample was estimated by amplification of reference gene primers within the assay. To quantify the absolute abundance of each unique TCRbeta CDR3 rearrangement, sequence reads were collapsed and filtered. Productive Simpson clonality was computed per sample as the square root of Simpson's diversity index over productive rearrangements. The table was pulled from immuneACCESS by TCRdb, which kept in-frame rearrangements only. Such tables lose some clones; where checked, under half of the loss comes from unresolved V genes, and the rest has no known cause. Clonal size and the V and J genes are those of that table, whereas D and trimming came from the DNA. For this sample the table gives about 190,000 clones, of which approximately 88% were detected only once. The ten largest make up more than 2.5% of the sample.

V and J lose 5 bases and 8 bases, and a span of 12 bases separates them. From cysteine to phenylalanine, the CDR3 is 12 amino acids long. Here the CDR3 DNA is all that survives: 36 bases in frame from base 1. CDR1 and CDR2, looked up from the germline V gene, are SGHNT and YENEEA. Turning to this clone: The clone's antigen remains unknown. No quality values exist for individual bases; no much larger clone is one base distant.

Sequenced sample: PBMCs or T cells enriched from blood (not recorded which). This chain is built from TRBV11-3 and TRBJ1-2, with no confidently assigned D gene. The TCR sequence derives from a woman aged 25 to 45 who had recovered from COVID-19. The CDR3 reads as follows: CASSRGEGGYTF. The sequence in DNA is TGTGCCAGCAGCCGGGGAGAAGGAGGCTACACCTTC.